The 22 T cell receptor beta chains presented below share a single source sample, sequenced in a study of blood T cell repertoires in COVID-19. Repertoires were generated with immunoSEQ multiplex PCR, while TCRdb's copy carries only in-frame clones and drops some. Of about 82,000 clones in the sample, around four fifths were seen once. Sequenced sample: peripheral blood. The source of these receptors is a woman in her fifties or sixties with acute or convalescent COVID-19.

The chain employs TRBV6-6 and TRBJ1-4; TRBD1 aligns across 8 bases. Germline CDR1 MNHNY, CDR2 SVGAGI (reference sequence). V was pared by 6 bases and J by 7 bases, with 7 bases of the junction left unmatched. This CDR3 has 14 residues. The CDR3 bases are TGTGCCAGCAGAACAGGGGGGGGCGGTGAAAAACTGTTTTTT. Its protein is CASRTGGGGEKLFF.

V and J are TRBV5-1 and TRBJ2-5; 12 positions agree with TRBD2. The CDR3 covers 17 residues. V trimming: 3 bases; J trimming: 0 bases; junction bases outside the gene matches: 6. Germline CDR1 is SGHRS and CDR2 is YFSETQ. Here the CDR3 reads CASSWPSGRANQETQYF. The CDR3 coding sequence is TGCGCCAGCAGCTGGCCTAGCGGGAGGGCCAACCAAGAGACCCAGTACTTC.

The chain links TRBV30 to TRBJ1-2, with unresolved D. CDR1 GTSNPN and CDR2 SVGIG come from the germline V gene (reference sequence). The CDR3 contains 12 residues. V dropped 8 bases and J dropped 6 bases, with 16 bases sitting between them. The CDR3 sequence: CARPSFSDGYTF. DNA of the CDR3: TGTGCCCGCCCAAGTTTTTCGGATGGCTACACCTTC.

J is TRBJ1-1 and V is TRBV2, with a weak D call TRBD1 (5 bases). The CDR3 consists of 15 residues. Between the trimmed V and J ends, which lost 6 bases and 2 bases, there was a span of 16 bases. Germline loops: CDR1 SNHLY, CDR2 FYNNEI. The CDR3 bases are TGTGCCAGCAGGCAAGTAGGGGCAAAAAACACTGAAGCTTTCTTT. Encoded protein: CASRQVGAKNTEAFF.

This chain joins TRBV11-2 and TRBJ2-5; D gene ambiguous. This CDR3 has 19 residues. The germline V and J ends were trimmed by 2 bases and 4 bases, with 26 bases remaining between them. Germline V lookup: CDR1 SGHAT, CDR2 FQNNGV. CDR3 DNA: TGTGCCAGCAGCTTATTCTTTAGCAGACCCGGTCCTCCACGAGAGACCCAGTACTTC. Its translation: CASSLFFSRPGPPRETQYF.

CDR3 nucleotide sequence: TGCGCCAGCAGCCTTTTCGCGGGACAGGGAGGCTCACCCCTCCACTTT. It is translated as CASSLFAGQGGSPLHF. V is TRBV4-3 and J is TRBJ1-6, with 9 bases that match TRBD1. The CDR3 covers 16 residues. CDR1 is LGHNA and CDR2 is YSLEER in the germline V gene. The V segment lost 4 bases and the J segment 10 bases; nucleotides outside the gene matches: 11.

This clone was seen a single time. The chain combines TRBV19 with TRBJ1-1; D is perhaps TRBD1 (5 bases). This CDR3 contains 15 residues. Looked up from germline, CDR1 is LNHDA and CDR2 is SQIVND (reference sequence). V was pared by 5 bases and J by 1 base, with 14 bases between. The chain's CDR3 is CASSSGRDRNTEAFF. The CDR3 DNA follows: TGTGCCAGTAGTTCAGGCAGGGATAGGAACACTGAAGCTTTCTTT.

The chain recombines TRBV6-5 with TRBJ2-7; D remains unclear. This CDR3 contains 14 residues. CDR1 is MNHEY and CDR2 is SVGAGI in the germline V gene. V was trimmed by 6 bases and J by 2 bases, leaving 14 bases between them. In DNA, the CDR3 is TGTGCCAGCAGCCCCTCCGGTCTCCCCTACGAGCAGTACTTC. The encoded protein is CASSPSGLPYEQYF.

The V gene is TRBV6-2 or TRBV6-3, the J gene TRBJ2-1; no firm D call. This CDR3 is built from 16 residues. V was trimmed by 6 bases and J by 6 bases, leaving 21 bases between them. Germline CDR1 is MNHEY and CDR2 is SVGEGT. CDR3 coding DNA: TGTGCCAGCAGCTTCTCTCGACTTAAAACCCTCAATGAGCAGTTCTTC. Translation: CASSFSRLKTLNEQFF.

The CDR3 protein is CATRGAQAESGYTF. Here the CDR3 DNA reads TGTGCCACCAGGGGGGCCCAGGCAGAGAGTGGCTACACCTTC. V gene TRBV10-3 combines with J gene TRBJ1-2, with TRBD1 identical over 7 bases. J gave up 7 bases and V 10 bases, and 15 bases lay outside the gene matches. This CDR3 contains 14 residues. CDR1 is ENHRY, CDR2 SYGVKD, per germline.

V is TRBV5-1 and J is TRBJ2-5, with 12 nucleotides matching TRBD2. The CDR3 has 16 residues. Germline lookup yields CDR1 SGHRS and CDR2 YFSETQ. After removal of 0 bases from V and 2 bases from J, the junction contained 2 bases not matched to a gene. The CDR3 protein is CASSLGLAGVQETQYF. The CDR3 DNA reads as TGCGCCAGCAGCTTGGGACTAGCGGGGGTGCAAGAGACCCAGTACTTC.

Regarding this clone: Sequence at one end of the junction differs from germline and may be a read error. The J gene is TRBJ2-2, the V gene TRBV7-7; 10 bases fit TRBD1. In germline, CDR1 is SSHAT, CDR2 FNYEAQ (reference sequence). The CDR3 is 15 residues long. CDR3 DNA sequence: TGTGCTAGCAGCTCACTCGGACAGGGGGGCGGGGAGCTGTTTTTT. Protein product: CASSSLGQGGGELFF.

The CDR3 region is CASSLDGAGGSNQPQHF. For the CDR3, the DNA is TGTGCCAGCAGCTTAGACGGGGCAGGGGGGAGCAATCAGCCCCAGCATTTT. The chain combines TRBV11-2 with TRBJ1-5; the match to TRBD1 covers 7 bases. V was pared by 0 bases and J by 1 base, with 6 bases of the junction left unmatched. The CDR3 totals 17 residues. CDR1 is SGHAT, CDR2 FQNNGV, per germline.

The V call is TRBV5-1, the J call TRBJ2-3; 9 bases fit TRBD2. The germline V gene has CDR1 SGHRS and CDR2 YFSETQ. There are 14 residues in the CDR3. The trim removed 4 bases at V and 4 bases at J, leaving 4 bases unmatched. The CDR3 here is CASSPSGRSDTQYF. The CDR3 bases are TGCGCCAGCAGCCCCAGCGGGAGGTCAGATACGCAGTATTTT.

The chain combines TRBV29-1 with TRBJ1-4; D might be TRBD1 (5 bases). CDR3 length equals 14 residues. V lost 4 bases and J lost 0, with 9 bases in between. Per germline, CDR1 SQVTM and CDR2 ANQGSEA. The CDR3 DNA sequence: TGCAGCGTTGCAGGGCCCGCAACTAATGAAAAACTGTTTTTT. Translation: CSVAGPATNEKLFF.

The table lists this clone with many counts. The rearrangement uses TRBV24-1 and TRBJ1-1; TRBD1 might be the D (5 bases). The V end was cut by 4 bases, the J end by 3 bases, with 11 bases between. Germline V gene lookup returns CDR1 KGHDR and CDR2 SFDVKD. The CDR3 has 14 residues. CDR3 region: CATSDSGKYTEAFF. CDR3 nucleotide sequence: TGTGCCACCAGTGACTCAGGGAAATACACTGAAGCTTTCTTT.

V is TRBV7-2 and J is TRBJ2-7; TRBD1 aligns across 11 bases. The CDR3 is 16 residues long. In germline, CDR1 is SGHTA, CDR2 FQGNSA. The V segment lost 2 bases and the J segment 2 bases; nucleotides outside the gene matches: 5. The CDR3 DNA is TGTGCCAGCAGCTTATCCGGGACAGGGGGAACCTACGAGCAGTACTTC. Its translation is CASSLSGTGGTYEQYF.

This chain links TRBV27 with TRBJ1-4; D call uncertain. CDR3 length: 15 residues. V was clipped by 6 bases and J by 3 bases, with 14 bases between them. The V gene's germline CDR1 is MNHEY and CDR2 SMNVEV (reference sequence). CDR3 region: CASSPNPGSNEKLFF. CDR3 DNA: TGTGCCAGCAGCCCTAATCCGGGGTCTAATGAAAAACTGTTTTTT.

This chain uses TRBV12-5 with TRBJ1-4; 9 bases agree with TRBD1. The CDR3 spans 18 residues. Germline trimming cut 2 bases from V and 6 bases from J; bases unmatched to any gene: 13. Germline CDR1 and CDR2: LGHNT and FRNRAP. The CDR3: CASGLPPGQGLGDEKLFF. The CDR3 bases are TGTGCTAGTGGTTTGCCCCCGGGACAGGGTCTAGGGGATGAAAAACTGTTTTTT.

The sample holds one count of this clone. CDR3 residues: CASSAAGQGEAFF. The CDR3 DNA reads TGTGCCAGCAGCGCCGCCGGACAGGGTGAAGCTTTCTTT. The chain carries TRBV7-2 and TRBJ1-1; 8 nucleotides line up with TRBD1. Germline values: CDR1 SGHTA, CDR2 FQGNSA. Unmatched junction bases numbered 6, after V lost 5 bases and J lost 7 bases. This CDR3 contains 13 residues.

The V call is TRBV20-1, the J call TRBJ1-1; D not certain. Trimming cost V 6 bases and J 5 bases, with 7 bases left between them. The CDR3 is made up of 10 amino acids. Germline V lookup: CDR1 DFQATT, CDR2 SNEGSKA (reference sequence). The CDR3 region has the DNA TGCAGTGCGGCGCGGACTGAAGCTTTCTTT. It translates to CSAARTEAFF.

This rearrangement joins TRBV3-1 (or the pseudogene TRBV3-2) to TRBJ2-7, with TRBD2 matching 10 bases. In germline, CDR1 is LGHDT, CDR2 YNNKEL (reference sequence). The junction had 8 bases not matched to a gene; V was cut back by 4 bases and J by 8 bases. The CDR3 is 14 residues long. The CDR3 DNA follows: TGTGCCAGCAGCCCACCGGGACTAGCGATAAAGCAGTACTTC. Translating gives CASSPPGLAIKQYF.